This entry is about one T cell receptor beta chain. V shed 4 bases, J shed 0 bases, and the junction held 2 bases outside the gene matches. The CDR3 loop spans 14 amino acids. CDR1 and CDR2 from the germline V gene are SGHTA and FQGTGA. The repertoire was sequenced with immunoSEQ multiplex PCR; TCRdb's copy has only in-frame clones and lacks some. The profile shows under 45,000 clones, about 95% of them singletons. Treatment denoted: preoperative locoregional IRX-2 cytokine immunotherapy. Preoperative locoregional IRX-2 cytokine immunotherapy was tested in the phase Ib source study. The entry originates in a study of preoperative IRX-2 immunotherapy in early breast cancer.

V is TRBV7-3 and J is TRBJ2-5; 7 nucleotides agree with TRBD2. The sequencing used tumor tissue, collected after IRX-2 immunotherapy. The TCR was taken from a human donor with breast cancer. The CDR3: CASSSSGYQETQYF. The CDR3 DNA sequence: TGTGCCAGCAGCTCTAGCGGATACCAAGAGACCCAGTACTTC.